This TCR beta chain was sequenced for a study of blood T cell repertoires in COVID-19. The overall study: The origin of the acute and convalescent COVID-19 samples was the United States, Italy and Spain. In each case, the material was cDNA or gDNA derived from T cells, B-cell-depleted T cells, or PBMCs.

The CDR3 consists of 14 residues. The germline V gene encodes CDR1 LGHNT and CDR2 FRNRAP. V was clipped by 1 base and J by 0 bases, with 7 bases between them. Original handling: The assay estimated nucleated cells by amplifying reference gene primers. Here immunoSEQ multiplex PCR was the method, and the copy in TCRdb shows in-frame clones only, minus some. The V and J calls and clone size are taken from that table; D and trimming were inferred from the DNA. The repertoire holds 150,000 to 200,000 clones, with 70% to 90% as singletons. The V gene is TRBV12-5, the J gene TRBJ2-7; D perhaps matches TRBD2 (6 bases). The receptor was derived from a human donor in a cohort sampled during active COVID-19. The sequenced sample was peripheral blood. This CDR3 reads CASGLGGGSYEQYF. In DNA form, the CDR3 reads TGTGCTAGTGGTTTGGGGGGAGGCTCCTACGAGCAGTACTTC.